Below are 16 T cell receptor beta chains sequenced from a single sample in a study of Graves' ophthalmopathy and Graves' hyperthyroidism (dated by TCRdb to between 2017 and 2018). Sequencing used an Illumina HiSeq 2000. TCR beta CDR3 regions were amplified from RNA transcripts for repertoire sequencing. The first round of RT-PCR was done with HTBI primers and the Qiagen OneStep RT-PCR kit, and was followed by a second round of multiplex PCR, then size selection and purification. TCRdb applied fastp at Q25 and MiXCR to the public reads, then kept only in-frame beta chains. Each entry merges the rows of one CDR3 protein and shows their most common DNA and genes. Present in this sample are more than 1,000,000 distinct CDR3 sequences, 36% of which were seen just once. The ten top clones hold approximately 10% of the sample. Sequencing was done on a sample of peripheral blood or thyroid tissue (not recorded which). These TCRs come from an adult man with Graves' hyperthyroidism.

V gene TRBV7-3 combines with J gene TRBJ1-3; no clear D gene. The CDR3 has 14 amino acids. Germline V CDR1 and CDR2: SGHTA, FQGTGA. The V end was cut by 2 bases, the J end by 6 bases, with 11 bases between. The CDR3 DNA is TGTGCCAGCAGCTTATTCACAGCGCAAAACACCATATATTTT. As protein: CASSLFTAQNTIYF.

V is TRBV15 and J is TRBJ1-5; 9 bases map to TRBD1. Germline assignment: CDR1 LNHNV and CDR2 YYDKDF (reference sequence). This CDR3 region has 15 residues. V shed 6 bases and J 2 bases; nucleotides not matched to a gene: 5. The CDR3 loop reads CATSWTGAGNQPQHF. The CDR3 nucleotides are TGTGCCACCAGTTGGACAGGGGCCGGCAATCAGCCCCAGCATTTT.

As for this clonotype: Germline is not matched at one junction end, which may reflect a read error. This sequence joins TRBV20-1 and TRBJ1-1, with 9 bases lining up with TRBD1. Germline values: CDR1 DFQATT, CDR2 SNEGSKA (reference sequence). The CDR3 consists of 9 residues. This CDR3 is CSAKKTGGF. CDR3 sequence (DNA): TGCAGTGCAAAGAAGACAGGGGGCTTT.

This clonotype appeared many times. The V call is TRBV24-1, the J call TRBJ2-7; 7 positions agree with TRBD2. V lost 3 bases to trimming and J lost 1 base; unmatched junction nucleotides: 2. The CDR3 has 14 residues. Germline V CDR1 and CDR2: KGHDR, SFDVKD. The CDR3 DNA is TGTGCCACCAGTGATCCCGGGGGGTCCTACGAGCAGTACTTC. This translates into CATSDPGGSYEQYF.

The chain couples TRBV28 to TRBJ1-2, with 8 bases aligning to TRBD1. V lost 2 bases, J lost 5 bases, and 7 bases stayed unmatched. The CDR3 length is 15 residues. CDR1 is MDHEN and CDR2 is SYDVKM in the germline V gene. CDR3 in amino acids: CASSLPGQDTYGYTF. The CDR3 nucleotides read TGTGCCAGCAGTTTACCGGGACAGGATACTTATGGCTACACCTTC.

V gene TRBV20-1 combines with J gene TRBJ1-5; no definite D call. Trimming took off 6 bases at V and 0 bases at J, with 18 bases between the two ends. Germline V gene data show CDR1 as DFQATT and CDR2 as SNEGSKA (reference sequence). The CDR3 is 16 residues long. The CDR3 DNA is TGCAGTGCGTCTGACCCCCGTGGGTCTAGCAATCAGCCCCAGCATTTT. The encoded protein is CSASDPRGSSNQPQHF.

The chain links TRBV29-1 to TRBJ1-3; 10 nucleotides align to TRBD1. V gave up 4 bases and J gave up 0 bases; unmatched junction bases: 9. From germline, CDR1 is SQVTM and CDR2 ANQGSEA. The CDR3 spans 17 residues. The CDR3 sequence: CSVVRTGGTSSGNTIYF. CDR3 DNA: TGCAGCGTTGTGCGGACAGGGGGAACGAGCTCTGGAAACACCATATATTTT.

The genes are TRBV20-1 and TRBJ1-5; D remains unclear. The CDR3 consists of 15 residues. CDR1 and CDR2 from the germline V gene are DFQATT and SNEGSKA (reference sequence). The CDR3 reads CSQVGSVPSNQPQHF. In DNA form, the CDR3 reads TGCAGCCAAGTGGGATCGGTTCCTAGCAATCAGCCCCAGCATTTT.

This clonotype was picked up many times. The genes are TRBV19 and TRBJ1-5; D is uncertain. The CDR3 contains 15 residues. Germline V lookup: CDR1 LNHDA, CDR2 SQIVND (reference sequence). V was shortened by 7 bases and J by 0 bases, with 13 bases between the two germline ends. CDR3 residues: CASTPGRNSNQPQHF. The CDR3 DNA reads TGTGCCAGTACTCCCGGACGGAATAGCAATCAGCCCCAGCATTTT.

The chain combines TRBV2 with TRBJ1-2, with D unclear. The ends were cut back, 2 bases at V and 5 bases at J, with 12 bases in the middle. The germline gives CDR1 SNHLY, CDR2 FYNNEI. This CDR3 comprises 14 residues. This CDR3 reads CASSERVRTYGYTF. CDR3 sequence (DNA): TGTGCCAGCAGTGAAAGGGTCCGTACGTATGGCTACACCTTC.

Many counts were recorded for this clonotype. The chain uses TRBV10-3 and TRBJ2-7; 7 bases are a match to TRBD1. CDR1 ENHRY and CDR2 SYGVKD come from the germline V gene. This CDR3 contains 12 residues. J was trimmed by 2 bases and V by 11 bases; bases with no gene match: 6. The CDR3 nucleotides are TGTGCCTCCGGGACAGAGACCTACGAGCAGTACTTC. Residues: CASGTETYEQYF.

This clonotype was counted many times. The rearrangement uses TRBV25-1 and TRBJ2-7, with 7 bases aligning to TRBD1. The CDR3 is 13 residues long. The germline CDR1 and CDR2 sequences are MGHDK and SYGVNS. V lost 7 bases to trimming and J lost 4 bases; unmatched junction nucleotides: 7. The CDR3 DNA follows: TGTGCCAGCATTCCCCAGGGACAGTACGAGCAGTACTTC. Its protein product is CASIPQGQYEQYF.

In this sample, this clonotype turned up many times. Here the CDR3 DNA reads TGTGCCAGCAGTTACCGGACACAAGACACTGAAGCTTTCTTT. It encodes CASSYRTQDTEAFF. V is TRBV6-5 and J is TRBJ1-1; tentative D call: TRBD1 (5 bases). This CDR3 has 14 residues. Trimming shortened V by 2 bases and J by 3 bases, and 10 bases separated the two germline ends. Germline V gene sequence: CDR1 MNHEY, CDR2 SVGAGI.

Worth noting for this clonotype: This could be a read error, since a much larger clone is one nucleotide away. This chain uses TRBV7-3 with TRBJ2-7; 9 bases match TRBD2. Germline CDR1 reads SGHTA; CDR2 reads FQGTGA. V lost 5 bases, J lost 6 bases, and 5 bases stayed unmatched. CDR3 length: 13 amino acids. CDR3 loop: CASSQGLAFEQYF. CDR3 coding DNA: TGTGCCAGCAGCCAGGGACTAGCTTTCGAGCAGTACTTC.

V is TRBV6-5 and J is TRBJ2-7, with D tentatively TRBD2 (6 bases). CDR1 MNHEY and CDR2 SVGAGI come from the germline V gene. CDR3 size: 13 residues. V gave up 9 bases and J gave up 4 bases, with 16 bases separating them. CDR3 in amino acids: CASKRRGYYEQYF. In nucleotides, the CDR3 is TGTGCCAGTAAACGACGGGGGTATTACGAGCAGTACTTC.

This clonotype was seen repeatedly, ten times or more. The chain has TRBV2 and TRBJ2-7; D might be TRBD1 or TRBD2, each matching 5 bases. The CDR3 is 14 residues long. With 6 bases removed from V and 5 bases from J, the gap between germline ends came to 17 bases. Germline V gives CDR1 SNHLY, CDR2 FYNNEI. The CDR3 coding sequence is TGTGCCAGCAGCGCCGGGACCTACCAGAACGAGCAGTACTTC. Translation gives CASSAGTYQNEQYF.